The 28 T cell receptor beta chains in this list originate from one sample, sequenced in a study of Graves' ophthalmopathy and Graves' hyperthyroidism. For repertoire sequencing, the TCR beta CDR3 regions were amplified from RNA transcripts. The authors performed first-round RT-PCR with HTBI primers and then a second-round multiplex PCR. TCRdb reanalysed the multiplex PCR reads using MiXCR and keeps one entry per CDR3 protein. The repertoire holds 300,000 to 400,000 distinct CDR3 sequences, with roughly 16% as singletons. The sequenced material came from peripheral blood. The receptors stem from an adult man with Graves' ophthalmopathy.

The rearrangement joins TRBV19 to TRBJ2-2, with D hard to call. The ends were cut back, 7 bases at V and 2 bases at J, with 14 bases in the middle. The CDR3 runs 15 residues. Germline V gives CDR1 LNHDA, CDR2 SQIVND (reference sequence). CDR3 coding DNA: TGTGCCAGTACCCGGAAGGAAATTAACACCGGGGAGCTGTTTTTT. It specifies CASTRKEINTGELFF.

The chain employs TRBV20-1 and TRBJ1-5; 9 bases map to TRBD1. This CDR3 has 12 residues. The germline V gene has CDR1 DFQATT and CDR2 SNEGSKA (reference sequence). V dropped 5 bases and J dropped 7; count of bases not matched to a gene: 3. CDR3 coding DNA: TGCAGTGCTGGGACAGGGAGCCAGCCCCAGCATTTT. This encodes CSAGTGSQPQHF.

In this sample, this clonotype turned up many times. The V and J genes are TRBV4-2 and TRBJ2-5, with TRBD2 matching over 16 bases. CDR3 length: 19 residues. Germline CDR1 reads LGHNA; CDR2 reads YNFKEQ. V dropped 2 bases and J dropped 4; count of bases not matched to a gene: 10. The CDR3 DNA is TGTGCCAGCAGCCAAACCGGGACTAGCGGGGGGGCTCGGCTAGAGACCCAGTACTTC. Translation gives CASSQTGTSGGARLETQYF.

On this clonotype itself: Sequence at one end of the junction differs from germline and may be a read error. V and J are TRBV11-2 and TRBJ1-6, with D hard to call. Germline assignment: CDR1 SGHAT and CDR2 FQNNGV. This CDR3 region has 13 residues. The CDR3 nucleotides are TGTGCCAGCAGCCTAGAAACAGCTTCACCCCTCCACTTT. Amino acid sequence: CASSLETASPLHF.

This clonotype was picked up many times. DNA of the CDR3: TGTGCCAGGGCCTTAACAGGGTTTCACTATGGCTACACCTTC. It specifies CARALTGFHYGYTF. The chain employs TRBV2 and TRBJ1-2; D is possibly TRBD1 (6 bases). V dropped 9 bases and J dropped 3 bases, with 17 bases sitting between them. Germline CDR1 is SNHLY and CDR2 is FYNNEI. CDR3 length equals 14 residues.

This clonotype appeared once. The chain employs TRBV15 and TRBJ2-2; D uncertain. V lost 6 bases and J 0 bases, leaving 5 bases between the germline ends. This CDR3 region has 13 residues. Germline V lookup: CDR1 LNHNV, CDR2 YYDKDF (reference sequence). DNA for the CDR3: TGTGCCACCAGGGGTACGAACACCGGGGAGCTGTTTTTT. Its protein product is CATRGTNTGELFF. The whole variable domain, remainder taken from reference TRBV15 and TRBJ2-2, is DAMVIQNPRYQVTQFGKPVTLSCSQTLNHNVMYWYQQKSSQAPKLLFHYYDKDFNNEADTPDNFQSRRPNTSFCFLDIRSPGLGDTAMYLCATRGTNTGELFFGEGSRLTVL.

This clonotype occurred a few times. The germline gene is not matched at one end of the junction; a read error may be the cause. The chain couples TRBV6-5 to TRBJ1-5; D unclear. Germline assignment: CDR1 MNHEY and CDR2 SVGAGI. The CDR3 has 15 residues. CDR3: CASSSTLGSNQPQLF. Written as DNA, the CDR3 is TGTGCCAGCAGTTCGACACTGGGGTCCAATCAGCCCCAGCTTTTT.

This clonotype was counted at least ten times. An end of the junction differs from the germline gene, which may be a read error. The DNA for the CDR3 is TGTGCCAGCAGTTTAGACAGAATATACGGGCAGTACTTC. Amino acid sequence: CASSLDRIYGQYF. The chain employs TRBV12-3 or TRBV12-4 and TRBJ2-7; D is ambiguous. The CDR3 extends over 13 amino acids.

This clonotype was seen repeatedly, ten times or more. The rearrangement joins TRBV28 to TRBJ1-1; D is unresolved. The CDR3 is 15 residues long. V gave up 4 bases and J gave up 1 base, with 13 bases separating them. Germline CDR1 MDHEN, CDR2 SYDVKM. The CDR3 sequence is CASSSVIKRNTEAFF. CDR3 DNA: TGTGCCAGCAGTTCCGTAATAAAGCGGAACACTGAAGCTTTCTTT.

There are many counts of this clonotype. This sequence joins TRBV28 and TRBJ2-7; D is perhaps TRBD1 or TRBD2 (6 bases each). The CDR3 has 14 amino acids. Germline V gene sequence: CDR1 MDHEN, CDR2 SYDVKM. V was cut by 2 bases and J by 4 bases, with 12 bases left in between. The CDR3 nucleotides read TGTGCCAGCAGTTTAAGGGGGGCAGCGTACGAGCAGTACTTC. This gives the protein CASSLRGAAYEQYF.

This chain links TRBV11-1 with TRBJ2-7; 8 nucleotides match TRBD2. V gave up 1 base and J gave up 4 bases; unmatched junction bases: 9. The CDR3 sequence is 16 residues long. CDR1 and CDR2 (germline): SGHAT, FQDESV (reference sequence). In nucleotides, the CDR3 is TGTGCCAGCAGCTTAGAGGGGACTAGTTTATCTTACGAGCAGTACTTC. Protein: CASSLEGTSLSYEQYF.

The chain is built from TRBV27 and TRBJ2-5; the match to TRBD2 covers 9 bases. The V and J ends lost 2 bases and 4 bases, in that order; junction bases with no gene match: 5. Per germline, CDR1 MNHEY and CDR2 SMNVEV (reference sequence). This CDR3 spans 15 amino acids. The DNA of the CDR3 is TGTGCCAGCAGTTTAACGACTAGCGGTAGAGAGACCCAGTACTTC. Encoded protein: CASSLTTSGRETQYF.

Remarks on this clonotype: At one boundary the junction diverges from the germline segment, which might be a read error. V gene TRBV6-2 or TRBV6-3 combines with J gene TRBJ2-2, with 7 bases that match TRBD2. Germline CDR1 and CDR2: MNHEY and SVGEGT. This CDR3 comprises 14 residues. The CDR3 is CASSKLANTGELLF. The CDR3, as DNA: TGTGCCAGCAGTAAACTAGCGAACACCGGGGAGCTGCTTTTT.

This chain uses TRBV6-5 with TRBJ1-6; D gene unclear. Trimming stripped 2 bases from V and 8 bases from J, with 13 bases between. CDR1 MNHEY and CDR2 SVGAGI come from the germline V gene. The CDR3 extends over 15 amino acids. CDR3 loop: CASSYGLGADSPLHF. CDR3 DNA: TGTGCCAGCAGTTACGGCCTAGGAGCCGATTCACCCCTCCACTTT.

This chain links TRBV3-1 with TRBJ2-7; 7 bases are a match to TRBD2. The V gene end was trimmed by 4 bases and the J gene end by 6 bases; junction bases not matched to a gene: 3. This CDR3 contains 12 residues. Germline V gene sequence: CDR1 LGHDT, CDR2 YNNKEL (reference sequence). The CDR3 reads CASSRLASEQYF. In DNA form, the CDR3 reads TGTGCCAGCAGCCGACTAGCCTCCGAGCAGTACTTC.

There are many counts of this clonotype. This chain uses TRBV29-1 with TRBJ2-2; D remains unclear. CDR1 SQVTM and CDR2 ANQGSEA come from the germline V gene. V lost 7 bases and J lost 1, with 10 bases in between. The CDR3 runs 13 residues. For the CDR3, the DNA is TGCAGCGGAATAAGCGAGAACACCGGGGAGCTGTTTTTT. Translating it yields CSGISENTGELFF.

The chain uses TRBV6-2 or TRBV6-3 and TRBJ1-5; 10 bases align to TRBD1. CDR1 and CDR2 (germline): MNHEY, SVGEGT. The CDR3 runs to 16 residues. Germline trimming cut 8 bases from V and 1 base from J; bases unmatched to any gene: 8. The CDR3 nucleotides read TGTGCCAGCCGAAAAGCGGGACAGGGGAGCAATCAGCCCCAGCATTTT. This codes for CASRKAGQGSNQPQHF.

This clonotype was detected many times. This CDR3 is CASSPPATAGAEQYF. In nucleotides, the CDR3 is TGTGCCAGCAGTCCACCCGCGACGGCGGGAGCAGAGCAGTACTTC. The rearrangement joins TRBV12-3 or TRBV12-4 to TRBJ2-7, with 7 bases that match TRBD2. V lost 5 bases and J lost 7; bases outside the gene matches: 14. This CDR3 has 15 residues.

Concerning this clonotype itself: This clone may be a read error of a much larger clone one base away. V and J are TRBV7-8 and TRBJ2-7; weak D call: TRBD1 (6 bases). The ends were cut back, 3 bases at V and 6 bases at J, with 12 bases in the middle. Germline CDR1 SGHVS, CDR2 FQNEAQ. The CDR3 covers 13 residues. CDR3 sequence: CASSFGPRGEQYF. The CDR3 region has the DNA TGTGCCAGCAGCTTCGGGCCCAGGGGCGAGCAGTACTTC. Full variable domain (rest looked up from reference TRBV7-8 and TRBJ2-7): GAGVSQSPRYKVAKRGQDVALRCDPISGHVSLFWYQQALGQGPEFLTYFQNEAQLDKSGLPSDRFFAERPEGSVSTLKIQRTQQEDSAVYLCASSFGPRGEQYFGPGTRLTVT.

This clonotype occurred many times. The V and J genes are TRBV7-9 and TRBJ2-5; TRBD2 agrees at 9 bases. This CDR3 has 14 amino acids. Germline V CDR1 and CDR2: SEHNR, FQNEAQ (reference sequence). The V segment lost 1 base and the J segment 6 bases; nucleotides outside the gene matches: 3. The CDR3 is CASSLGTSAKTQYF. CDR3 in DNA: TGTGCCAGCAGCTTAGGGACTAGCGCGAAGACCCAGTACTTC.

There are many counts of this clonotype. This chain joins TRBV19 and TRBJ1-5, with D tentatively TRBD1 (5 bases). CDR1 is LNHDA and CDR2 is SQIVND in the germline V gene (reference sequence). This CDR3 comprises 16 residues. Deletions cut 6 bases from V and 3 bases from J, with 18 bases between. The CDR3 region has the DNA TGTGCCAGTAGAGAGTCAGGGTTGCGTGACAATCAGCCCCAGCATTTT. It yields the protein CASRESGLRDNQPQHF.

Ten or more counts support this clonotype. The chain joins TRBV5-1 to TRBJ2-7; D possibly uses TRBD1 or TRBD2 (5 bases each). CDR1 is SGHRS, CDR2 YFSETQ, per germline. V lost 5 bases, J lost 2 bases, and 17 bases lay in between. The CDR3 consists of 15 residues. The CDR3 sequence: CASRLSGTATYEQYF. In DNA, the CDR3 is TGCGCCAGCAGATTGTCCGGGACGGCGACCTACGAGCAGTACTTC.

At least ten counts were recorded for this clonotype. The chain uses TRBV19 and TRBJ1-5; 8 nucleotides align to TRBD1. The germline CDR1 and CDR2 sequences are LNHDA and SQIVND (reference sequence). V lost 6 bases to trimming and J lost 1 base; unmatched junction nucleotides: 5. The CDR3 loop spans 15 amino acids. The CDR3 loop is CASRPQGASNQPQHF. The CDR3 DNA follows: TGTGCCAGTAGGCCTCAGGGGGCCAGCAATCAGCCCCAGCATTTT.

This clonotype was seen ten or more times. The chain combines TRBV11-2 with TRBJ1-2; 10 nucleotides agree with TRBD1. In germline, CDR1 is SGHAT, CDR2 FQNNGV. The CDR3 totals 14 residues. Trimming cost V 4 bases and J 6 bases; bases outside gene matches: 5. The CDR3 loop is CASSWDRGSDGYTF. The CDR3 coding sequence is TGTGCCAGCAGCTGGGACAGGGGATCAGATGGCTACACCTTC. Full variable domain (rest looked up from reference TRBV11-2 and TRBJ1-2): EAGVAQSPRYKIIEKRQSVAFWCNPISGHATLYWYQQILGQGPKLLIQFQNNGVVDDSQLPKDRFSAERLKGVDSTLKIQPAKLEDSAVYLCASSWDRGSDGYTFGSGTRLTVV.

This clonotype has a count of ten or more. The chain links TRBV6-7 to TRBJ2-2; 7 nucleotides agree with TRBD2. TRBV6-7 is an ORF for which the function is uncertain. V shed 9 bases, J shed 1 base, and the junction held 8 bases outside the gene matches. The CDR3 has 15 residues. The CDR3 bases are TGTGCCAGGCCCGTTAGCGGGCGGAACACCGGGGAGCTGTTTTTT. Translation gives CARPVSGRNTGELFF.

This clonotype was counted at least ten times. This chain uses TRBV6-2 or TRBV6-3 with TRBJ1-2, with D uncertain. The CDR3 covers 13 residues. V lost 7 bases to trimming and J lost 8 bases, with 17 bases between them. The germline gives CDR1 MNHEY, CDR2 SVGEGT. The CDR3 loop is CASTPRRLGGYTF. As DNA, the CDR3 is TGTGCCAGCACCCCGCGCCGCCTCGGGGGCTACACCTTC.

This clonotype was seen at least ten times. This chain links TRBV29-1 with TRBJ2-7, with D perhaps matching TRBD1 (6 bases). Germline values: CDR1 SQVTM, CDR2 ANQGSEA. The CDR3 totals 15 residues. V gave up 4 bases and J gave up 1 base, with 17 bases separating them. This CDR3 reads CSVVKLGQESYEQYF. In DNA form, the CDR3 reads TGCAGCGTTGTGAAGTTGGGACAAGAGTCCTACGAGCAGTACTTC.

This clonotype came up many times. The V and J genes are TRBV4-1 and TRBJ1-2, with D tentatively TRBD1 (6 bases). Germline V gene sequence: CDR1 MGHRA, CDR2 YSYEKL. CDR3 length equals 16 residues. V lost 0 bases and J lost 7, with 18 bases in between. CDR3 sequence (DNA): TGCGCCAGCAGCCAAGATCTCGGGGGCTCGATAGCTGGCTACACCTTC. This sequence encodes CASSQDLGGSIAGYTF.